What follows are 20 T cell receptor beta chains derived from one specimen sequenced in a study of blood T cell repertoires in COVID-19. Assay used: immunoSEQ multiplex PCR; TCRdb lists only in-frame clones, some missing. This sample has 200,000 to 250,000 clones; about 88% occur once, and the top ten carry roughly a sixth. The specimen sequenced was peripheral blood. These receptors came from a man between 45 and 60 years old with COVID-19, enrolled during active disease.

This chain links TRBV2 with TRBJ1-6; TRBD1 might be the D (5 bases). The germline CDR1 and CDR2 sequences are SNHLY and FYNNEI. The CDR3 runs to 15 residues. Trimming removed 3 bases from V and 9 bases from J, with 15 bases in between. CDR3 protein: CASSENLVQGSPLHF. DNA for the CDR3: TGTGCCAGCAGTGAGAATTTGGTCCAGGGTTCACCCCTCCACTTT.

The chain has TRBV5-4 and TRBJ1-4, with 10 bases aligning to TRBD1. Germline V lookup: CDR1 SGHNT, CDR2 YYREEE (reference sequence). The V and J ends lost 4 bases and 5 bases, in that order; junction bases with no gene match: 5. There are 15 residues in the CDR3. CDR3 sequence reads: CASSNGQGGNEKLFF. CDR3 DNA sequence: TGTGCCAGCAGCAACGGACAGGGGGGGAATGAAAAACTGTTTTTT. The full variable domain, its missing parts supplied by reference TRBV5-4 and TRBJ1-4, is ETGVTQSPTHLIKTRGQQVTLRCSSQSGHNTVSWYQQALGQGPQFIFQYYREEENGRGNFPPRFSGLQFPNYSSELNVNALELDDSALYLCASSNGQGGNEKLFFGSGTQLSVL.

The chain recombines TRBV11-2 with TRBJ1-1, with D tentatively TRBD1 (6 bases). Germline V gene sequence: CDR1 SGHAT, CDR2 FQNNGV. The V end was cut by 5 bases, the J end by 6 bases, with 19 bases between. The CDR3 runs 15 residues. The CDR3 sequence: CASSRRQARASEAFF. For the CDR3, the DNA is TGTGCCAGCAGCCGACGACAGGCGCGGGCGTCTGAAGCTTTCTTT.

This sequence joins TRBV6-5 and TRBJ1-5; D ambiguous. The germline V gene encodes CDR1 MNHEY and CDR2 SVGAGI. This CDR3 region has 13 residues. V was trimmed by 6 bases and J by 1 base, leaving 7 bases between them. The chain's CDR3 is CASRDMSNQPQHF. The CDR3 nucleotides read TGTGCCAGCAGAGACATGAGCAATCAGCCCCAGCATTTT.

The chain joins TRBV10-3 to TRBJ1-4, with D maybe TRBD1 (6 bases). CDR1 is ENHRY and CDR2 is SYGVKD in the germline V gene. V shed 10 bases and J shed 0 bases, with 15 bases lying between them. This CDR3 region has 15 residues. CDR3 in DNA: TGTGCCAGCCTGGGGGGGCCGGCAACTAATGAAAAACTGTTTTTT. This translates into CASLGGPATNEKLFF.

The chain combines TRBV6-5 with TRBJ2-7; 7 positions agree with TRBD1. V shed 2 bases, J shed 6 bases, and the junction held 7 bases outside the gene matches. The CDR3 is 14 amino acids. Per germline, CDR1 MNHEY and CDR2 SVGAGI. Here the CDR3 reads CASSYDRARGEQYF. For the CDR3, the DNA is TGTGCCAGCAGTTACGACAGGGCGAGGGGCGAGCAGTACTTC.

The chain joins TRBV7-9 to TRBJ2-1, with 9 bases that match TRBD2. The J segment lost 0 bases and the V segment lost 5 bases, leaving 8 bases of the junction unmatched. Per germline, CDR1 SEHNR and CDR2 FQNEAQ (reference sequence). The CDR3 is made up of 17 amino acids. This CDR3 reads CASSPPLAGTSYNEQFF. The CDR3 bases are TGTGCCAGCAGCCCTCCCCTAGCGGGGACCTCCTACAATGAGCAGTTCTTC.

The chain has TRBV27 and TRBJ2-3; 8 bases map to TRBD2. The CDR3 runs to 14 residues. CDR1 is MNHEY and CDR2 is SMNVEV in the germline V gene (reference sequence). J was trimmed by 8 bases and V by 4 bases; bases with no gene match: 8. The CDR3 bases are TGTGCCAGCAGTTGGACTAGCCTGTGGGGTACGCAGTATTTT. It codes for CASSWTSLWGTQYF.

The chain couples TRBV19 to TRBJ1-3, with D unclear. The CDR3 loop spans 16 amino acids. V lost 4 bases and J 0 bases, leaving 13 bases between the germline ends. Germline lookup yields CDR1 LNHDA and CDR2 SQIVND (reference sequence). CDR3: CASSSFRLSSGNTIYF. The CDR3 bases are TGTGCCAGTAGTAGTTTCCGACTGTCCTCTGGAAACACCATATATTTT.

This chain links TRBV14 with TRBJ2-3; no clear D. CDR3 size: 13 residues. CDR1 and CDR2 (germline): SGHDN, FVKESK. V shed 0 bases and J shed 7 bases, with 8 bases lying between them. CDR3 DNA: TGTGCCAGCAGCCAAGATCTTCGTAATACGCAGTATTTT. This sequence encodes CASSQDLRNTQYF.

The chain recombines TRBV9 with TRBJ2-7; D is perhaps TRBD2 (5 bases). Trimming took 3 bases from V and 5 from J, leaving 18 bases between them. Germline-derived CDR1 and CDR2 are SGDLS and YYNGEE. The CDR3 extends over 15 amino acids. CDR3 amino acids: CASSASQGSFDEQYF. The CDR3 nucleotides are TGTGCCAGCAGCGCGTCTCAAGGGAGTTTTGACGAGCAGTACTTC.

In regard to this clone: Other DNA sequences of this sample code for an identical CDR3. The genes are TRBV5-4 and TRBJ2-5; 11 nucleotides match TRBD2. Losses at the gene ends were 4 bases for V and 3 bases for J; bases not matched to a gene: 2. Germline CDR1 is SGHNT and CDR2 is YYREEE (reference sequence). The CDR3 spans 14 residues. The CDR3 region is CASSLAGGEETQYF. CDR3 DNA sequence: TGTGCCAGCAGCCTAGCGGGGGGAGAAGAGACCCAGTACTTC.

V gene TRBV18 combines with J gene TRBJ2-1; the match to TRBD2 covers 10 bases. Germline V gene sequence: CDR1 KGHSH, CDR2 LQKENI. V gave up 2 bases and J gave up 1 base; unmatched junction bases: 8. There are 18 residues in the CDR3. The CDR3 nucleotides read TGTGCCAGCTCACCAAGGCTAGCGGGAGAACTATCCTACAATGAGCAGTTCTTC. Amino acid sequence: CASSPRLAGELSYNEQFF. Complete variable domain (other parts from reference TRBV18 and TRBJ2-1): NAGVMQNPRHLVRRRGQEARLRCSPMKGHSHVYWYRQLPEEGLKFMVYLQKENIIDESGMPKERFSAEFPKEGPSILRIQQVVRGDSAAYFCASSPRLAGELSYNEQFFGPGTRLTVL.

V usage is TRBV5-1 and J usage is TRBJ2-3; tentatively, D is TRBD2 (5 bases). CDR1 and CDR2 from the germline V gene are SGHRS and YFSETQ. V was trimmed by 3 bases and J by 3 bases, leaving 11 bases between them. The CDR3 is 14 residues long. The CDR3 loop is CASSSVLGTDTQYF. CDR3 coding DNA: TGCGCCAGCAGCTCGGTACTAGGGACAGATACGCAGTATTTT.

The rearrangement uses TRBV10-1 and TRBJ2-5; TRBD1 aligns across 7 bases. Germline CDR1 reads WNHNN; CDR2 reads SYGVQD (reference sequence). This CDR3 has 11 amino acids. The junction had 0 bases not matched to a gene; V was cut back by 9 bases and J by 2 bases. This CDR3 is CARGQQETQYF. The CDR3 DNA follows: TGCGCCAGGGGACAGCAAGAGACCCAGTACTTC.

This chain joins TRBV7-2 and TRBJ2-5; perhaps TRBD2 as D (7 bases). CDR3 length: 15 residues. CDR1 is SGHTA and CDR2 is FQGNSA in the germline V gene. V lost 1 base to trimming and J lost 0 bases, with 9 bases between them. The CDR3 DNA reads as TGTGCCAGCAGCTTAGGGGGGGGCTACCAAGAGACCCAGTACTTC. Translated, it gives CASSLGGGYQETQYF.

Note on this clone: One end of the junction is discordant with germline, which a read error may explain. This sequence joins TRBV5-6 and TRBJ2-1; D possibly corresponds to TRBD2 (6 bases). There are 18 residues in the CDR3. Germline V CDR1 and CDR2: SGHDT, YYEEEE. The CDR3 sequence is CASSLERLVLISHNEQFF. The CDR3 DNA is TGTGCCAGCAGCTTAGAACGACTAGTACTAATCTCCCACAATGAGCAGTTCTTC.

As to this clone: In the same sample, other DNA sequences code for this CDR3. The genes are TRBV7-2 and TRBJ2-7; D not certain. Deletions cut 4 bases from V and 2 bases from J, with 3 bases between. Germline V lookup: CDR1 SGHTA, CDR2 FQGNSA. The length of the CDR3 is 11 residues. The CDR3 bases are TGTGCCAGCAGCTCTACCTACGAGCAGTACTTC. It specifies CASSSTYEQYF.

About this clone itself: This CDR3 is also generated by other DNA sequences in the sample. The chain carries TRBV6-5 and TRBJ1-6, with D hard to call. The CDR3 loop spans 16 amino acids. Germline V lookup: CDR1 MNHEY, CDR2 SVGAGI. V lost 0 bases to trimming and J lost 0 bases, with 6 bases between them. The DNA for the CDR3 is TGTGCCAGCAGTTACTCGTCGAGCTCCTATAATTCACCCCTCCACTTT. It specifies CASSYSSSSYNSPLHF.

The rearrangement links TRBV4-3 to TRBJ1-2; the D gene is possibly TRBD1 (5 bases). This CDR3 is 13 amino acids long. The V gene's germline CDR1 is LGHNA and CDR2 YSLEER. Trimming shortened V by 2 bases and J by 7 bases, and 11 bases separated the two germline ends. CDR3: CASSQTGVLGYTF. CDR3 coding DNA: TGCGCCAGCAGCCAAACGGGGGTACTTGGCTACACCTTC.